This T cell receptor beta chain came from a study of blood T cells in healthy people across ages (dated by TCRdb to about 2015). With respect to the entire study: In model experiments, template switching captured about one uniquely barcoded TCR beta cDNA molecule for every two T cells. Four age groups were formed from the donors: young (average 16 years), middle-aged (approximately 42), aged (under 70) and long-lived (around 80). Using deep sequencing normalized with unique cDNA molecular identifiers, the study measured how TCR beta repertoire diversity changes with age. Donors of different ages were randomly distributed across sequencing lanes to avoid experimental bias. Two additional independent replicas of 1 million unique cDNA reads from the same blood draw were analyzed for two donors (one aged 18 to 29 and one aged 80 or older). Points the paper makes about the study in general: Total diversity estimates from one million sequenced T cells were considered lower bounds and underestimates. Donor CMV infection status was unknown, potentially confounding age-related changes in expanded clonotypes. As age increased, observed TCR beta diversity per million T cells dropped in a roughly linear way, and a significant reduction was already evident by age approximately 40. The long-lived group showed more naive CD4+ T cells, fewer expanded clones and increased TCR diversity than the aged group, suggesting age selection. There was a strong correlation between observed TCR beta diversity and the percentage of naive T cells measured by flow cytometry. Since profiling was done on bulk unsorted PBMCs, naive and antigen-experienced compartments could not be conclusively compared.

From a lookup of the germline V gene, CDR1 and CDR2 are SGDLS and YYNGEE. From the cysteine up to the phenylalanine, the CDR3 has a length of 16 residues. The read is trimmed to its CDR3 DNA, 48 bases read in frame from base 1. Trimming removed 3 bases from V and 10 bases from J, leaving 23 bases between the germline ends. This clonotype was counted between two and nine times. Its binding antigen is unknown. No clone much larger than this one lies a single base away; base qualities are absent. Library preparation used 5' RACE. Data came from an Illumina HiSeq 2500. A second roughly 6 to 12 cycle PCR used a sample-barcoded 5' primer and a J-beta primer mix. A unique molecular identifier was introduced onto each TCR beta cDNA molecule by a template-switch 5' adaptor carrying 12 random nucleotides. Each sample yielded at least 2.5 million CDR3-containing paired-end reads. The Mint cDNA synthesis kit, primed by a TRBC-specific oligonucleotide, was used to synthesize first-strand cDNA from all RNA. After uracil-DNA glycosylase treatment, a first 18-cycle PCR used universal primers M1SS and BC2_uni_R on all cDNA. As for the authors' bioinformatics: Normalization of each sample was performed by random selection of 1 million high-quality reads, each carrying a distinct molecular identifier. Instead of being binned into consensus sequences, reads that shared molecular identifiers were thrown out. MiTCR, with a Q25 quality threshold and the strictest error-elimination algorithm, was used for CDR3 identification, clonotype clustering and error correction. A nonparametric unseen species model using Euler transformation provided a lower-bound estimate of total TCR beta diversity. The public reads were reanalyzed by TCRdb: fastp trimming at Q25, MiXCR alignment, in-frame beta chains only. All rows with the same CDR3 protein become a single entry with the most common DNA and genes. TCRdb, not the original authors, processed these V and J calls. Within this sample are roughly 800,000 distinct CDR3 sequences, with 35% to 40% of them counted one time only. The ten largest clones add up to approximately 12% of the sample.

Donors were 40 or so systemically healthy Caucasian individuals from Russia aged roughly 6 to 90 years. Approximately 9.3 milliliters of peripheral blood were drawn from each donor into EDTA-treated Vacutainer tubes. Ficoll-Paque density-gradient centrifugation was used to isolate PBMCs, with at least 6 million per sample. Trizol reagent was used to extract total RNA from PBMCs, with at least 6 micrograms per sample. For every donor, flow cytometry on a PBMC aliquot measured the percentage of naive CD45RAhigh/CD27high T cells. This receptor chain uses TRBV9 and TRBJ2-4; the D segment could be TRBD2, given 5 matching bases. This receptor was taken from a man in his late teens or twenties in good health. The sequenced material came from blood. The DNA is TGTGCCAGCAGCGCAGTCCCTTCGATCATCCCGGGGATTCAGTACTTC. The encoded protein is CASSAVPSIIPGIQYF.